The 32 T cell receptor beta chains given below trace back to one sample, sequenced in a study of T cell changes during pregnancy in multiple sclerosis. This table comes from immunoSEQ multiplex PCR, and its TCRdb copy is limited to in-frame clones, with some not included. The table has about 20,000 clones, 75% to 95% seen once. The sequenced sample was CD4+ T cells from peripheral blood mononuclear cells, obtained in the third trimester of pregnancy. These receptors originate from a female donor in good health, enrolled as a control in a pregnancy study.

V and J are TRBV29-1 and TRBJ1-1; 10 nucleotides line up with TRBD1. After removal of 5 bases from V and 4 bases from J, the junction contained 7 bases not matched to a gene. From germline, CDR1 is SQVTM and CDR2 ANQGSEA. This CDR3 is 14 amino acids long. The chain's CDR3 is CSVTLGTGATEAFF. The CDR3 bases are TGCAGCGTTACTCTCGGGACAGGGGCCACTGAAGCTTTCTTT.

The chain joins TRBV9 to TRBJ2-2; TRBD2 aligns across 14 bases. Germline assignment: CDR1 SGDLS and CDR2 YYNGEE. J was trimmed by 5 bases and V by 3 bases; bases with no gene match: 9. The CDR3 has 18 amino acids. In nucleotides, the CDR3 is TGTGCCAGCAGCGCCCGACTAGCGGGGGGGACTTTGACCGGGGAGCTGTTTTTT. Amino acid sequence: CASSARLAGGTLTGELFF. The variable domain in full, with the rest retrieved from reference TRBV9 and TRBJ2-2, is DSGVTQTPKHLITATGQRVTLRCSPRSGDLSVYWYQQSLDQGLQFLIQYYNGEERAKGNILERFSAQQFPDLHSELNLSSLELGDSALYFCASSARLAGGTLTGELFFGEGSRLTVL.

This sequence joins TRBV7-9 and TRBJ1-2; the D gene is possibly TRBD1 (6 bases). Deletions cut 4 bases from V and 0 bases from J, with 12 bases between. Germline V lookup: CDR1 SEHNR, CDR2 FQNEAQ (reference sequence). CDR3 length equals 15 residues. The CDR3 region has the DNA TGTGCCAGCAGCTCCGGGGGGGCTACTAACTATGGCTACACCTTC. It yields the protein CASSSGGATNYGYTF.

In nucleotides, the CDR3 is TGTGCCTCCAGGGATATGTATGAAAAACTGTTTTTT. Amino acids: CASRDMYEKLFF. This chain joins TRBV10-3 and TRBJ1-4; TRBD1 might be the D (5 bases). The germline V gene encodes CDR1 ENHRY and CDR2 SYGVKD. Deletions cut 11 bases from V and 6 bases from J, with 13 bases between. The CDR3 totals 12 residues.

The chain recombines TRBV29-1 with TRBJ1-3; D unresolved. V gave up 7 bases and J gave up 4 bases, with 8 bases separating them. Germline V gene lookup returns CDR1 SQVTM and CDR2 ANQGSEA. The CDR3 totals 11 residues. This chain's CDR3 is CSALAGNTIYF. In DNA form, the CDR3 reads TGCAGCGCCCTGGCCGGAAACACCATATATTTT.

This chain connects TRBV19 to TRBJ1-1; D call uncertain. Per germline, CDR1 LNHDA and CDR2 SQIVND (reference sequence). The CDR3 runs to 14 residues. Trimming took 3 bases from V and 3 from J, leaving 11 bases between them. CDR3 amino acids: CASSITMADTEAFF. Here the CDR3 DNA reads TGTGCCAGTAGTATCACGATGGCTGACACTGAAGCTTTCTTT.

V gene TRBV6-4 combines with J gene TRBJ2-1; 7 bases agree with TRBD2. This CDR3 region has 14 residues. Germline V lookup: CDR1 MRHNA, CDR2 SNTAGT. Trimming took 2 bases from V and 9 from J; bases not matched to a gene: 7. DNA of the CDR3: TGTGCCAGCAGTGACGGGGGGGAGAACGGTGAGCAGTTCTTC. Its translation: CASSDGGENGEQFF.

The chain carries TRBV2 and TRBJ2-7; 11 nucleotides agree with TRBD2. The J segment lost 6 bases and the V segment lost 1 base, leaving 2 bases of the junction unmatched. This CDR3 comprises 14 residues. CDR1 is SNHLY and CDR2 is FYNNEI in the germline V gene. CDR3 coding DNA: TGTGCCAGCAGTGAAGGACTAGCGGGGCGCGAGCAGTACTTC. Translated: CASSEGLAGREQYF. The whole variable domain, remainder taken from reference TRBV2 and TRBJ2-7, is EPEVTQTPSHQVTQMGQEVILRCVPISNHLYFYWYRQILGQKVEFLVSFYNNEISEKSEIFDDQFSVERPDGSNFTLKIRSTKLEDSAMYFCASSEGLAGREQYFGPGTRLTVT.

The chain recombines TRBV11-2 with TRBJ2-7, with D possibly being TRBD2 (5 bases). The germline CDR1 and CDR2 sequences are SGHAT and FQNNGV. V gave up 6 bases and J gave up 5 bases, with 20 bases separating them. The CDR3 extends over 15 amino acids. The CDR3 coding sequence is TGTGCCAGCAGGGAAGGGAGCAGGTCCCGGGACGAGCAGTACTTC. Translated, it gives CASREGSRSRDEQYF.

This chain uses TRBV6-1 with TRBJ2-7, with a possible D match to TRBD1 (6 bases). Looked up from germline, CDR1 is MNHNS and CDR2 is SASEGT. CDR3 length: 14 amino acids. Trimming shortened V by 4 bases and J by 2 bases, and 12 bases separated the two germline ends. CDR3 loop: CASSGGQGTYEQYF. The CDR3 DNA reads TGTGCCAGCAGTGGGGGGCAGGGGACCTACGAGCAGTACTTC.

The CDR3, as DNA: TGTGCCTGGAGTGTACCAGGGGGCGGAGAAAAACTGTTTTTT. Its protein is CAWSVPGGGEKLFF. The chain combines TRBV30 with TRBJ1-4, with TRBD1 matching 8 bases. The germline V gene has CDR1 GTSNPN and CDR2 SVGIG (reference sequence). V dropped 0 bases and J dropped 8; count of bases not matched to a gene: 5. CDR3 length: 14 amino acids.

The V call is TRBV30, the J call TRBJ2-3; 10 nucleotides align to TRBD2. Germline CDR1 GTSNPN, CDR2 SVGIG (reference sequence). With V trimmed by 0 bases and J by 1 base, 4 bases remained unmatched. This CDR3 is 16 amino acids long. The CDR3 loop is CAWSVQREGGTDTQYF. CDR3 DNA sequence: TGTGCCTGGAGTGTACAGCGGGAGGGGGGCACAGATACGCAGTATTTT.

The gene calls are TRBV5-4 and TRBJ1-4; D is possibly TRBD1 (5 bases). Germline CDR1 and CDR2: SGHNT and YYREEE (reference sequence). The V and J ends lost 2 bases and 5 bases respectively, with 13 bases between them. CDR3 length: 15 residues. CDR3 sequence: CASSLMGRANEKLFF. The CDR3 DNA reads TGTGCCAGCAGCTTAATGGGCAGGGCCAATGAAAAACTGTTTTTT.

CDR3 amino acids: CASSNLRTGHGYTF. CDR3 DNA sequence: TGTGCCAGCAGTAACCTTCGGACAGGGCACGGCTACACCTTC. V usage is TRBV6-6 and J usage is TRBJ1-2; TRBD1 agrees at 8 bases. CDR1 and CDR2 (germline): MNHNY, SVGAGI (reference sequence). J lost 8 bases, V lost 5 bases, and 10 bases had no gene match. The length of the CDR3 is 14 residues.

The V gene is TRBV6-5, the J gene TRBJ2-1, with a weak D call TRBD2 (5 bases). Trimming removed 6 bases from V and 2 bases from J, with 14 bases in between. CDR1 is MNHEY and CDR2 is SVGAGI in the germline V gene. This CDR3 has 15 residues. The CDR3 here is CASSPIAGAYNEQFF. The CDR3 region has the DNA TGTGCCAGCAGCCCTATCGCCGGGGCCTACAATGAGCAGTTCTTC.

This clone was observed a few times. The DNA for the CDR3 is TGTGCCAGCAGTAAAACAGGGGACTATGGCTACACCTTC. Encoded protein: CASSKTGDYGYTF. V and J are TRBV4-2 and TRBJ1-2; 7 nucleotides match TRBD1. The CDR3 contains 13 residues. CDR1 and CDR2 from the germline V gene are LGHNA and YNFKEQ. Germline trimming cut 6 bases from V and 3 bases from J; bases unmatched to any gene: 4.

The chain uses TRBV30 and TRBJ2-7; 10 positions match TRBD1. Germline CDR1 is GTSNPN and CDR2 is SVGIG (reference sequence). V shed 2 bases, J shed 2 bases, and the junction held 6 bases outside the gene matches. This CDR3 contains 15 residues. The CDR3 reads CAWSRSGTGAYEQYF. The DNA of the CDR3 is TGTGCCTGGAGTAGGTCCGGGACAGGGGCCTACGAGCAGTACTTC.

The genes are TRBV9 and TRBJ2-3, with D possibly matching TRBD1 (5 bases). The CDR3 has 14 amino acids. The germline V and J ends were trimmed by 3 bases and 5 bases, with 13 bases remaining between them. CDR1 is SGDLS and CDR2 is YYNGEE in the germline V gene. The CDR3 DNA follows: TGTGCCAGCAGCGGGGTGACAGCAGAAGATACGCAGTATTTT. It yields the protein CASSGVTAEDTQYF.

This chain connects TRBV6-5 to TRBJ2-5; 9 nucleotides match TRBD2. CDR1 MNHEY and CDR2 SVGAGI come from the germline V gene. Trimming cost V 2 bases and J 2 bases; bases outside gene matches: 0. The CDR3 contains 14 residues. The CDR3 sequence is CASSYSGGQETQYF. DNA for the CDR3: TGTGCCAGCAGTTACAGCGGGGGGCAAGAGACCCAGTACTTC.

CDR3 DNA: TGCGCCAGCAGCCACTCAGGGGGCTCCTACGAGCAGTACTTC. Protein sequence: CASSHSGGSYEQYF. The rearrangement joins TRBV4-1 to TRBJ2-7; TRBD1 aligns across 7 bases. V shed 3 bases, J shed 0 bases, and the junction held 2 bases outside the gene matches. Looked up from germline, CDR1 is MGHRA and CDR2 is YSYEKL. This CDR3 has 14 residues.

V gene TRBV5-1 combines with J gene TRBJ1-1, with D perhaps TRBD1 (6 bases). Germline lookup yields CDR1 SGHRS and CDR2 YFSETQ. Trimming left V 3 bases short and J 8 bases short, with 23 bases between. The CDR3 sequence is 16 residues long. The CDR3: CASSSQAGVNGAEAFF. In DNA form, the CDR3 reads TGCGCCAGCAGCTCCCAGGCAGGGGTCAATGGGGCCGAAGCTTTCTTT.

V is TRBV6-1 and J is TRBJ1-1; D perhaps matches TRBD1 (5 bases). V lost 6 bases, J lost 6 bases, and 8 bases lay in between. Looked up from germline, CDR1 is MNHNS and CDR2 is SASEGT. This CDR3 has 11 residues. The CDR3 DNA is TGTGCCAGCAGGCAGGGTCCTGAAGCTTTCTTT. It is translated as CASRQGPEAFF.

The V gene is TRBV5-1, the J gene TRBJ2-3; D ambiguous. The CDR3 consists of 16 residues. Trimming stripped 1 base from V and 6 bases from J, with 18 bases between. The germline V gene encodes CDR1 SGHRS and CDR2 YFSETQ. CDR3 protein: CASSLPTVPPSDTQYF. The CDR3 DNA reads TGCGCCAGCAGCTTGCCCACAGTACCCCCATCGGATACGCAGTATTTT.

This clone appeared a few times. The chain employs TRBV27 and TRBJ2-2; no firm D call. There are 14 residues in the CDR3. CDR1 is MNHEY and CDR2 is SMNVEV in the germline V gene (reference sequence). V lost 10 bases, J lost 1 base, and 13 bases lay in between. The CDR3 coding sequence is TGTGCCACCCGTTGGCAGGTGAACACCGGGGAGCTGTTTTTT. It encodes CATRWQVNTGELFF.

The CDR3 here is CASSSPSAGKETQYF. CDR3 DNA sequence: TGTGCCAGCAGCTCACCGTCTGCAGGAAAAGAGACCCAGTACTTC. The chain employs TRBV11-1 and TRBJ2-5, with D unclear. Trimming cost V 4 bases and J 3 bases, with 15 bases left between them. Germline CDR1 SGHAT, CDR2 FQDESV (reference sequence). CDR3 length: 15 amino acids. The variable domain in full, with the rest retrieved from reference TRBV11-1 and TRBJ2-5, is EAEVAQSPRYKITEKSQAVAFWCDPISGHATLYWYRQILGQGPELLVQFQDESVVDDSQLPKDRFSAERLKGVDSTLKIQPAELGDSAMYLCASSSPSAGKETQYFGPGTRLLVL.

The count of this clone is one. The CDR3 nucleotides are TGTGCCAGCAGCCCGGATCGAGCCAGGGTGCGGACCGGGGAGCTGTTTTTT. Its translation is CASSPDRARVRTGELFF. The chain carries TRBV7-2 and TRBJ2-2; D perhaps matches TRBD1 (5 bases). V was pared by 5 bases and J by 5 bases, with 21 bases between. This CDR3 contains 17 residues. Germline lookup yields CDR1 SGHTA and CDR2 FQGNSA.

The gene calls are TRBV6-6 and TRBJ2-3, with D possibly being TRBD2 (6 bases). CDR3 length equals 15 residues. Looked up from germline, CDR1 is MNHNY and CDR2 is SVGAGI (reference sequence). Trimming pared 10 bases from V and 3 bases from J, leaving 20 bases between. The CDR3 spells CATLLGGARTDTQYF. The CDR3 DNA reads TGTGCCACACTTTTGGGGGGTGCAAGGACAGATACGCAGTATTTT.

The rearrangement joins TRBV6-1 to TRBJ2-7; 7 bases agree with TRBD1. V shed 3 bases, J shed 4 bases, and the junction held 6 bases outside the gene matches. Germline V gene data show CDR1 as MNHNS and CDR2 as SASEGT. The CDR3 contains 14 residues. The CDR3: CASSDGQVLYEQYF. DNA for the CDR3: TGTGCCAGCAGTGACGGACAGGTTCTTTACGAGCAGTACTTC.

CDR3 sequence reads: CAISDPFRSGLAAYEQYF. CDR3 DNA: TGTGCCATCAGTGATCCCTTCCGCAGCGGGCTGGCAGCCTACGAGCAGTACTTC. The chain carries TRBV10-3 and TRBJ2-7, with D tentatively TRBD2 (6 bases). Germline V gene sequence: CDR1 ENHRY, CDR2 SYGVKD. Deletions cut 3 bases from V and 2 bases from J, with 23 bases between. This CDR3 is built from 18 residues.

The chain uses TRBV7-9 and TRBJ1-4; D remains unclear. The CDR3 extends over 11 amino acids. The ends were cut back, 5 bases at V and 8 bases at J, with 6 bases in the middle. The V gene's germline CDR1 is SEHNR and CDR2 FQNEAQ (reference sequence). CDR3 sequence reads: CASSVREKLFF. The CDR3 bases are TGTGCCAGCAGCGTCCGGGAAAAACTGTTTTTT.

As DNA, the CDR3 is TGCGCCAGCAGCCACGCCACCGGGACAGAAGAGACCCAGTACTTC. It yields the protein CASSHATGTEETQYF. This chain joins TRBV4-1 and TRBJ2-5; 7 nucleotides align to TRBD1. From germline, CDR1 is MGHRA and CDR2 YSYEKL. The CDR3 consists of 15 residues. The V segment lost 3 bases and the J segment 3 bases; nucleotides outside the gene matches: 7.

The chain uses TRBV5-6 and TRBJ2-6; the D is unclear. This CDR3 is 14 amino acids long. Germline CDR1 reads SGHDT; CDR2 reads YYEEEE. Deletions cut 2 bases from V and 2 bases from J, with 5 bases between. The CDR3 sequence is CASSFPAGANVLTF. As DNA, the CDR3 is TGTGCCAGCAGCTTTCCGGCTGGGGCCAACGTCCTGACTTTC.